The 5 T cell receptor beta chains presented below share a single source sample, sequenced in a study of OX40 agonist ivuxolimab in advanced cancers. Libraries were prepared by immunoSEQ multiplex PCR; TCRdb keeps only in-frame clonotypes and omits some of them. The data hold 24,000 or so clones, with approximately 85% observed a single time. The sample consisted of CD4+ or CD8+ T cells sorted from blood, taken in a trial of the OX40 agonist ivuxolimab. These receptors were obtained from an adult with an advanced solid tumor such as melanoma, head and neck, liver or kidney cancer.

The chain employs TRBV27 and TRBJ1-6; possibly TRBD1 for D (5 bases). Deletions cut 5 bases from V and 10 bases from J, with 15 bases between. CDR1 is MNHEY, CDR2 SMNVEV, per germline (reference sequence). This CDR3 is 14 amino acids long. The CDR3, as DNA: TGTGCCAGCAGTATCGGGACGACCCACTCACCCCTCCACTTT. It translates to CASSIGTTHSPLHF.

The chain joins TRBV6-1 to TRBJ2-5; D is possibly TRBD1 or TRBD2 (5 bases each). The germline gives CDR1 MNHNS, CDR2 SASEGT. The length of the CDR3 is 12 residues. The V gene lost 3 bases and the J gene lost 5 bases, with 7 bases spanning the gap. The CDR3: CASSDWGETQYF. In nucleotides, the CDR3 is TGTGCCAGCAGTGACTGGGGGGAGACCCAGTACTTC.

J is TRBJ2-7 and V is TRBV4-1; D possibly corresponds to TRBD1 (8 bases). The CDR3 has 15 residues. The V and J ends lost 3 bases and 0 bases respectively, with 12 bases between them. The germline CDR1 and CDR2 sequences are MGHRA and YSYEKL. The CDR3 loop is CASSHNRGGSYEQYF. CDR3 nucleotide sequence: TGCGCCAGCAGCCATAACAGGGGGGGCTCCTACGAGCAGTACTTC.

The chain employs TRBV14 and TRBJ2-3, with TRBD2 matching over 10 bases. CDR1 is SGHDN and CDR2 is FVKESK in the germline V gene. The CDR3 has 15 residues. V gave up 4 bases and J gave up 5 bases; unmatched junction bases: 6. The CDR3 DNA reads as TGTGCCAGCAGCCTTCCTAGCGGGAGAGGAGATACGCAGTATTTT. Encoded protein: CASSLPSGRGDTQYF.

This clone showed up just a few times. The chain carries TRBV6-1 and TRBJ1-1; D call uncertain. With 4 bases removed from V and 3 bases from J, the gap between germline ends came to 9 bases. Germline V lookup: CDR1 MNHNS, CDR2 SASEGT. The length of the CDR3 is 13 residues. CDR3 in amino acids: CASSVWRDTEAFF. In nucleotides, the CDR3 is TGTGCCAGCAGTGTTTGGAGGGACACTGAAGCTTTCTTT.